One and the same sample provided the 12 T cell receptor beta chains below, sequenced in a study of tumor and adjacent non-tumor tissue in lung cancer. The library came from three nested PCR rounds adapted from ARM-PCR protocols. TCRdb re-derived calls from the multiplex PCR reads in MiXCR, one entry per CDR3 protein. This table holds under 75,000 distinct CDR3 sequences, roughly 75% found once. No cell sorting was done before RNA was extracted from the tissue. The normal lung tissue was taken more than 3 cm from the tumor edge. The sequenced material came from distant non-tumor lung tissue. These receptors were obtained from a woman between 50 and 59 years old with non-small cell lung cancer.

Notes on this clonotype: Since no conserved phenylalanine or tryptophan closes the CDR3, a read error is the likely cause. CDR3 sequence reads: CASSLARIFEAFL. DNA of the CDR3: TGTGCCAGCAGTTTAGCCAGGATCTTTGAAGCTTTCCTT. The V call is TRBV28, the J call TRBJ1-1, with unresolved D. Trimming pared 2 bases from V and 7 bases from J, leaving 11 bases between. Germline assignment: CDR1 MDHEN and CDR2 SYDVKM. This CDR3 spans 13 amino acids.

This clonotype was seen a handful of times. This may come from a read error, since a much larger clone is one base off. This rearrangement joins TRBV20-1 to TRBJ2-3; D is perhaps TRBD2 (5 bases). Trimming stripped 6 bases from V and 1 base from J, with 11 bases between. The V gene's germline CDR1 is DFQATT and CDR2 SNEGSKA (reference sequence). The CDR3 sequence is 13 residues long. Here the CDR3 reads CSAWELGTDTQYF. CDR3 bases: TGCAGTGCCTGGGAGCTCGGCACAGATACGCAGTATTTT.

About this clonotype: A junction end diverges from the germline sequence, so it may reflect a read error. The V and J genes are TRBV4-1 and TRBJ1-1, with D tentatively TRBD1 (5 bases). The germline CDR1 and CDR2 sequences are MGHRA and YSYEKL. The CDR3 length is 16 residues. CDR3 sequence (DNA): TGCGCCAGCAGCCAAGATCCTTTCAGGGCGAACACTAAAGCTTTCTTT. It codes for CASSQDPFRANTKAFF.

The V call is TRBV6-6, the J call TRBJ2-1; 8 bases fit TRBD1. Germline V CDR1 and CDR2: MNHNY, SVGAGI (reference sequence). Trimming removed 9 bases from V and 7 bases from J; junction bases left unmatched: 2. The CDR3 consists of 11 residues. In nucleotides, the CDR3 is TGTGCCAGTGACAGGGGAAATGAGCAGTTCTTC. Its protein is CASDRGNEQFF.

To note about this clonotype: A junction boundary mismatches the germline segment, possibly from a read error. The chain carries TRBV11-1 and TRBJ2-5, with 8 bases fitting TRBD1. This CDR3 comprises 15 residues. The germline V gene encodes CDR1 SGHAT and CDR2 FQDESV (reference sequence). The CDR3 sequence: CASSFVGQGAQTQYF. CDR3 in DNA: TGTGCTAGCAGCTTTGTGGGCCAGGGGGCGCAGACCCAGTACTTC. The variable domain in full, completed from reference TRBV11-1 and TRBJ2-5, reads EAEVAQSPRYKITEKSQAVAFWCDPISGHATLYWYRQILGQGPELLVQFQDESVVDDSQLPKDRFSAERLKGVDSTLKIQPAELGDSAMYLCASSFVGQGAQTQYFGPGTRLLVL.

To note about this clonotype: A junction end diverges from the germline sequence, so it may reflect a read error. CDR3 residues: CSAQAVRQETQYF. CDR3 sequence (DNA): TGCAGCGCTCAAGCGGTGCGCCAAGAGACCCAGTATTTC. The V call is TRBV29-1, the J call TRBJ2-5, with D tentatively TRBD2 (5 bases). The CDR3 consists of 13 residues. Germline V gene lookup returns CDR1 SQVTM and CDR2 ANQGSEA.

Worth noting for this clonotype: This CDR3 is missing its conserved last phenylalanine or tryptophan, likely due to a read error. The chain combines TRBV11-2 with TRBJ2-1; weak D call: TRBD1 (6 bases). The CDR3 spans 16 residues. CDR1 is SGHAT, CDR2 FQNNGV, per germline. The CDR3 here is CASTLVSQGFHNVQFL. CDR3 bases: TGTGCCAGCACCTTAGTCTCCCAGGGGTTCCACAATGTGCAGTTCCTC.

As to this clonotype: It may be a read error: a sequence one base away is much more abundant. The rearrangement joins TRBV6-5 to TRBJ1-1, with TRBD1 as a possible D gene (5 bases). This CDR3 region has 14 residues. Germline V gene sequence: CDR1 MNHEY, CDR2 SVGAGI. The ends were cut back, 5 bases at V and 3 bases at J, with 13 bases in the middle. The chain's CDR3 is CASSDYLGDTEAFF. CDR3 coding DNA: TGTGCCAGCAGTGACTATCTGGGGGACACTGAAGCTTTCTTT.

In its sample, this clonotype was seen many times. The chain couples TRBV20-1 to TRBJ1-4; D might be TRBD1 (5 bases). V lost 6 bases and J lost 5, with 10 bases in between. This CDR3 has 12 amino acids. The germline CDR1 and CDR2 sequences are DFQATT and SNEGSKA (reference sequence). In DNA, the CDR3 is TGCAGTGCCACAAGGACAAATGAAAAACTGTTTTTT. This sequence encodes CSATRTNEKLFF.

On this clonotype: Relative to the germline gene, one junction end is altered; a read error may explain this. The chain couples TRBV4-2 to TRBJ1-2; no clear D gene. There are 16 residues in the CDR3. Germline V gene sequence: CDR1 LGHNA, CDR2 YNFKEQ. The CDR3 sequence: CASNQEINQANCGYTF. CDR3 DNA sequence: TGTGCCAGCAACCAAGAAATTAATCAAGCTAACTGTGGCTACACCTTC.

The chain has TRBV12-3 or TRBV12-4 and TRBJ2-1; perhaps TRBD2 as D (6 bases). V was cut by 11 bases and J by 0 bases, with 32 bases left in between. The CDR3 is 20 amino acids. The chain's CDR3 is CAGLPGVGPSARSSYNEQFF. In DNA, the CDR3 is TGTGCCGGCCTCCCGGGAGTCGGTCCTTCGGCTAGAAGCTCCTACAATGAGCAGTTCTTC.

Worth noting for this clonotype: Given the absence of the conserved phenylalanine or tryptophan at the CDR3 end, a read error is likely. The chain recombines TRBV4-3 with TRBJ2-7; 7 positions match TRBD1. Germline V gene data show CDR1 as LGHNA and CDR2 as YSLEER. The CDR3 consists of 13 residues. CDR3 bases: TGCGCTAGCAGCCAAGAGGGGGCAAACGAGCAGTACTTG. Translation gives CASSQEGANEQYL.